This T cell receptor beta chain was sequenced in a study of CXCR3-negative and CXCR3-positive naive CD8 T cells. The CDR3 is made up of 18 amino acids. Germline CDR1 is LNHNV and CDR2 is YYDKDF (reference sequence). The authors made the TRB cDNA libraries by 5' RACE using UMI labels. TCRdb re-called the 5' RACE reads and shows each CDR3 protein once, DNA omitted. The ten top clones account for 20% to 25%, within a sample of 45,000 to 60,000 distinct CDR3 sequences. Input material: memory CD8+ T cells from blood. V is TRBV15 and J is TRBJ1-1; TCRdb calls TRBD1, which cannot be checked without DNA. This TCR derives from a human donor in good health. Some clones in this sample may be carry-over from other donors' samples. The CDR3 loop is CATSRTKSPTGGGARAFF.